This entry features one TCR beta chain sequence. Its antigen is still unknown. CDR1 SEHNR and CDR2 FQNEAQ come from the germline V gene (reference sequence). The CDR3 consists of 15 residues. J gave up 3 bases and V 5 bases, and 8 bases lay outside the gene matches. This specimen belongs to a study of cytomegalovirus exposure and HLA in healthy donors. Across the study: Genetic ancestry analysis placed more than 80% of the 398 donors that were genotyped in the Caucasian-associated cluster.

The study ran its PCR with 60 Vbeta and 13 Jbeta primers. Sequenced by immunoSEQ multiplex PCR; TCRdb stores in-frame clones only, minus some. The sample totals tens of thousands of clones. Study-level points and caveats: High sensitivity and specificity were reportedly achieved when the classifier diagnosed cytomegalovirus status. According to an earlier analysis, most TCR beta V segments yielded productive rearrangements about 87% or about 30% of the time. A list of about 160 TCR beta chains associated with cytomegalovirus was given.

This TCR was recovered from a man aged 35 to 55 in good health and CMV-seronegative. J is TRBJ2-3 and V is TRBV7-9; 7 positions agree with TRBD1. Sample: PBMCs. CDR3 sequence reads: CASSLSGTDTDTQYF. The DNA of the CDR3 is TGTGCCAGCAGCCTATCCGGGACAGATACAGATACGCAGTATTTT.